This TCR beta chain was documented in a study of tumor-infiltrating lymphocytes in primary liver carcinoma. Study-wide points: The bulk unsorted samples meant that CD4+ and CD8+ repertoires went uncompared.

The source of the blood RNA was unsorted whole blood, and germline DNA was extracted as well. The researchers produced TCR beta cDNA from around 0.5 ug total RNA with a constant-region primer. Modified slightly, ARM-PCR produced TCR beta libraries over three nested multiplex PCR rounds. TCRdb called the multiplex PCR reads again in MiXCR, with one record for every CDR3 protein. The sample lists about 320,000 distinct CDR3 sequences; less than 75% were seen once. Comment on this clonotype: The antigen remains unidentified. The CDR3 ends on some other residue instead of the conserved phenylalanine or tryptophan, so this is likely a read error.

The TCR originated in a man between 40 and 49 years old with primary liver carcinoma and hepatitis B virus infection. Specimen: peripheral blood.

The CDR3 sequence is CASKSGLAGTDTQYY. CDR3 DNA sequence: TGTGCCAGCAAATCAGGACTAGCGGGAACAGATACGCAGTATTAT. The V and J genes are TRBV6-5 and TRBJ2-3; 12 bases line up with TRBD2. Germline V CDR1 and CDR2: MNHEY, SVGAGI. The CDR3 spans 15 residues. J was trimmed by 3 bases and V by 7 bases; bases with no gene match: 5.